These 4 T cell receptor beta chains originate from one sample sequenced in a study of T cells in Graves' hyperthyroidism and ophthalmopathy. Amplification of TCR beta CDR3 regions used RNA as the template. The HTBI set primed first-round TCR CDR3 RT-PCR. TCRdb re-called the multiplex PCR reads through MiXCR, storing one row per CDR3 protein. The sample records about 640,000 distinct CDR3 sequences, less than 25% being singletons. The material sequenced was blood. Source of these receptors: a man aged 25 to 45 with Graves' ophthalmopathy.

The chain combines TRBV30 with TRBJ2-5, with 7 bases matching TRBD1. V lost 0 bases and J lost 2; bases outside the gene matches: 3. Germline V CDR1 and CDR2: GTSNPN, SVGIG (reference sequence). The CDR3 is made up of 14 amino acids. CDR3 DNA: TGTGCCTGGAGTGTGGGGACAGCACAAGAGACCCAGTACTTC. Its translation: CAWSVGTAQETQYF.

The V and J genes are TRBV7-2 and TRBJ2-1; maybe TRBD1 (6 bases). Germline-derived CDR1 and CDR2 are SGHTA and FQGNSA. V was pared by 7 bases and J by 6 bases, with 19 bases between. The CDR3 consists of 15 residues. CDR3 residues: CASTPPDSARNEQFF. CDR3 DNA sequence: TGTGCCAGCACCCCTCCGGACAGCGCCCGCAATGAGCAGTTCTTC.

The J gene is TRBJ2-3, the V gene TRBV24-1; D perhaps matches TRBD1 (6 bases). This CDR3 contains 17 residues. V was clipped by 4 bases and J by 5 bases, with 21 bases between them. Germline-derived CDR1 and CDR2 are KGHDR and SFDVKD. CDR3 residues: CATSDAPQGGWEDTQYF. The CDR3 DNA is TGTGCCACCAGTGACGCCCCACAGGGCGGTTGGGAAGATACGCAGTATTTT.

This clonotype was recorded many times. J is TRBJ2-5 and V is TRBV11-1; tentatively, D is TRBD1 or TRBD2 (5 bases each). The CDR3 has 15 amino acids. Per the germline V gene, CDR1 is SGHAT and CDR2 is FQDESV (reference sequence). V shed 3 bases and J shed 2 bases, with 13 bases lying between them. The CDR3 region has the DNA TGTGCCAGCAGCTTTACGGGACCACCACAAGAGACCCAGTACTTC. It translates to CASSFTGPPQETQYF.